The clone carrying this T cell receptor (beta chain) occurred a few times. The target antigen is unknown. MiXCR, run by TCRdb on the RT-PCR reads, gives a single entry per CDR3 protein. The table has over 450,000 distinct CDR3 sequences, 10% to 15% seen once; the top ten hold roughly 14%. The sample comes from a study of response to subunit inactivated influenza vaccine. Notes on the study in general: Authors suggested seasonal influenza vaccinations each recruit few new T cells.

V lost 3 bases and J lost 5; bases outside the gene matches: 12. The germline gives CDR1 SGHRS, CDR2 YFSETQ. This CDR3 region has 18 residues. This chain uses TRBV5-1 with TRBJ2-7, with TRBD2 identical over 15 bases. The TCR comes from a man aged 50-59 years who received an inactivated influenza vaccine. Sequenced here: PBMCs from blood, sampled 40 to 50 days after vaccination. CDR3 protein: CASSSLGLAGGPRNEQYF. The CDR3 nucleotides are TGCGCCAGCAGCTCCCTCGGACTAGCGGGAGGGCCCAGAAACGAGCAGTACTTC.